By frequency in the sample, the clone carrying this T cell receptor beta chain is medium-sized (0.01 to 0.1%). Other DNA sequences within the sample encode an identical CDR3. This sample was included in a study of metastatic and nonmetastatic thyroid tumors. All patients reached thyroid surgery having received no treatment beforehand. Using MiXCR, TCRdb re-called clones from the PCR reads. The repertoire holds around 18,000 clones, with 9.5% to 15% as singletons. The TCR sequence derives from a female donor with papillary thyroid cancer or a benign thyroid nodule (not recorded which). Some clones in this sample may be carry-over from other donors' samples. Sequences were obtained from tumor tissue.

The DNA of the CDR3 is TGTGCCAGCAGTTACTCAGGGGTTAAAGCTTTCTTT. Protein sequence: CASSYSGVKAFF. J is TRBJ1-1 and V is TRBV6-5; possible D gene TRBD1, 5 bases. This CDR3 contains 12 residues. Trimming stripped 0 bases from V and 9 bases from J, with 8 bases between. Germline CDR1 is MNHEY and CDR2 is SVGAGI.